The 24 T cell receptor beta chains reported below all come from one sample, sequenced in a study of cytotoxic CD8 clonotypes in ibrutinib-treated CLL (dated by TCRdb to the early 2020s). The time point label, as the study defines it: approximately 25 months on ibrutinib. The method was the immunoSEQ multiplex PCR assay. TCRdb re-hosts the immuneACCESS table, in-frame sequences only. Its copies lack some clones; in the studies checked, an unresolved V gene accounts for under half of them, and the cause for the rest is not known. This sample comprises about 50,000 clones, less than 90% of them detected only once. The ten largest clones take up 20% of the sample. Material: PBMCs, obtained after 24 months of ibrutinib treatment. The receptors were sampled from a human donor with chronic lymphocytic leukemia.

As DNA, the CDR3 is TGTGCCAGCAGCTCCCAAGGGGGCATGAACACTGAAGCTTTCTTT. Amino acid sequence: CASSSQGGMNTEAFF. The gene calls are TRBV7-9 and TRBJ1-1, with TRBD1 matching over 7 bases. Trimming removed 4 bases from V and 0 bases from J; junction bases left unmatched: 5. This CDR3 contains 15 residues. CDR1 SEHNR and CDR2 FQNEAQ come from the germline V gene (reference sequence).

The V and J genes are TRBV6-6 and TRBJ1-1; the match to TRBD1 covers 7 bases. The CDR3 runs 12 residues. CDR1 and CDR2 from the germline V gene are MNHNY and SVGAGI (reference sequence). The V gene end was trimmed by 5 bases and the J gene end by 5 bases; junction bases not matched to a gene: 2. The CDR3 region has the DNA TGTGCCAGCAGTACGACAGGGACTGAAGCTTTCTTT. It codes for CASSTTGTEAFF.

V and J are TRBV5-4 and TRBJ2-3; a weak D match, TRBD2 (6 bases). Trimming pared 2 bases from V and 1 base from J, leaving 14 bases between. CDR3 length: 16 residues. The germline CDR1 and CDR2 sequences are SGHNT and YYREEE (reference sequence). CDR3 nucleotide sequence: TGTGCCAGCAGCTTTGGGCGGGATGGGCGCACAGATACGCAGTATTTT. Residues: CASSFGRDGRTDTQYF.

The table lists this clone with a few counts. This rearrangement joins TRBV27 to TRBJ1-5; TRBD1 agrees at 9 bases. Germline CDR1 is MNHEY and CDR2 is SMNVEV (reference sequence). This CDR3 spans 12 amino acids. V lost 8 bases and J lost 8; bases outside the gene matches: 4. The CDR3 DNA follows: TGTGCCAGCGGGACAGGGAGAAAGCCCCAGCATTTT. Translation gives CASGTGRKPQHF.

V usage is TRBV6-6 and J usage is TRBJ2-7; 8 bases agree with TRBD2. Looked up from germline, CDR1 is MNHNY and CDR2 is SVGAGI (reference sequence). This CDR3 region has 16 residues. V dropped 4 bases and J dropped 3; count of bases not matched to a gene: 11. The CDR3, as DNA: TGTGCCAGCAGTTTAGCGGGGCGACTGACGGGCTACGAGCAGTACTTC. Translation: CASSLAGRLTGYEQYF.

The chain carries TRBV11-2 and TRBJ2-5; weak D call: TRBD1 (5 bases). V was cut by 2 bases and J by 4 bases, with 14 bases left in between. Germline V gene sequence: CDR1 SGHAT, CDR2 FQNNGV. This CDR3 spans 15 amino acids. The CDR3 DNA reads TGTGCCAGCAGCTTAAGAATTCAGGGTAGAGAGACCCAGTACTTC. Translated, it gives CASSLRIQGRETQYF.

As DNA, the CDR3 is TGTGCCAGCAGTTCTGGGCAGATGGGGGAAAAACTGTTTTTT. It yields the protein CASSSGQMGEKLFF. The chain links TRBV28 to TRBJ1-4, with D unclear. The germline V gene encodes CDR1 MDHEN and CDR2 SYDVKM. The CDR3 extends over 14 amino acids. The V gene lost 4 bases and the J gene lost 8 bases, with 14 bases spanning the gap.

The rearrangement links TRBV19 to TRBJ1-6; unclear D gene. The germline V and J ends were trimmed by 7 bases and 2 bases, with 12 bases remaining between them. Germline lookup yields CDR1 LNHDA and CDR2 SQIVND (reference sequence). This CDR3 is 15 amino acids long. The CDR3 protein is CASNEGITYNSPLHF. The CDR3 coding sequence is TGTGCCAGTAACGAAGGGATAACCTATAATTCACCCCTCCACTTT.

To note about this clone: A read error is likely, as this CDR3 ends without the conserved phenylalanine or tryptophan. The V gene is TRBV27, the J gene TRBJ1-2, with 7 bases matching TRBD1. J lost 4 bases, V lost 5 bases, and 4 bases had no gene match. CDR3 length: 13 residues. The germline gives CDR1 MNHEY, CDR2 SMNVEV (reference sequence). CDR3 amino acids: CASSQTGTYGYTL. The CDR3 coding sequence is TGTGCCAGCAGTCAGACAGGGACCTATGGCTACACCCTC.

The CDR3 DNA follows: TGTGCCTGGAGTCAGAGCGGGAGCTTTTACAATGAGCAGTTCTTC. Its protein is CAWSQSGSFYNEQFF. The gene calls are TRBV30 and TRBJ2-1; 8 bases fit TRBD2. Per the germline V gene, CDR1 is GTSNPN and CDR2 is SVGIG (reference sequence). J gave up 4 bases and V 2 bases, and 7 bases lay outside the gene matches. The CDR3 contains 15 residues.

V usage is TRBV7-2 and J usage is TRBJ2-3; D may be TRBD2 (5 bases). The CDR3 has 14 amino acids. The germline V gene has CDR1 SGHTA and CDR2 FQGNSA. V lost 4 bases to trimming and J lost 3 bases, with 11 bases between them. CDR3 sequence: CASSYRTGTDTQYF. The DNA of the CDR3 is TGTGCCAGCAGCTATCGGACGGGGACAGATACGCAGTATTTT.

The chain joins TRBV14 to TRBJ1-2, with 7 nucleotides matching TRBD1. V lost 1 base and J lost 6; bases outside the gene matches: 5. CDR1 is SGHDN and CDR2 is FVKESK in the germline V gene. This CDR3 has 14 amino acids. CDR3 bases: TGTGCCAGCAGCCAAGCGACAGGGAAGGATGGCTACACCTTC. This gives the protein CASSQATGKDGYTF.

The rearrangement links TRBV20-1 to TRBJ2-7; 7 bases line up with TRBD2. The CDR3 contains 11 residues. V lost 7 bases to trimming and J lost 7 bases; unmatched junction nucleotides: 7. CDR1 DFQATT and CDR2 SNEGSKA come from the germline V gene (reference sequence). The CDR3 coding sequence is TGCAGTGTGGAGCGGGAAGGAGAGCAGTACTTC. This codes for CSVEREGEQYF.

The rearrangement joins TRBV5-1 to TRBJ1-4; D may be TRBD1 (6 bases). V was clipped by 2 bases and J by 6 bases, with 17 bases between them. Germline CDR1 reads SGHRS; CDR2 reads YFSETQ. The CDR3 extends over 16 amino acids. CDR3 in amino acids: CASSFGVDQGHEKLFF. The CDR3 DNA reads as TGCGCCAGCAGCTTTGGAGTAGATCAGGGGCATGAAAAACTGTTTTTT.

The CDR3: CASSQSRETSTDTQYF. As DNA, the CDR3 is TGTGCCAGCAGCCAATCACGGGAGACTAGCACAGATACGCAGTATTTT. J is TRBJ2-3 and V is TRBV11-2, with D possibly TRBD2 on 6 matching bases. The CDR3 totals 16 residues. Germline V gives CDR1 SGHAT, CDR2 FQNNGV. V was shortened by 5 bases and J by 0 bases, with 15 bases between the two germline ends.

The chain employs TRBV30 and TRBJ2-7; 7 bases are shared with TRBD1. The V gene's germline CDR1 is GTSNPN and CDR2 SVGIG (reference sequence). J was trimmed by 5 bases and V by 2 bases; bases with no gene match: 9. This CDR3 spans 14 amino acids. CDR3 DNA: TGTGCCTGGAGTCCAAAGGGGGCCATCCACGAGCAGTACTTC. The encoded protein is CAWSPKGAIHEQYF.

V and J are TRBV7-3 and TRBJ2-2; 8 bases map to TRBD1. This CDR3 comprises 14 residues. Germline trimming cut 8 bases from V and 0 bases from J; bases unmatched to any gene: 2. CDR1 and CDR2 (germline): SGHTA, FQGTGA. The CDR3 loop reads CASRGQANTGELFF. For the CDR3, the DNA is TGTGCCAGCCGGGGACAGGCGAACACCGGGGAGCTGTTTTTT.

The chain joins TRBV6-1 to TRBJ2-5, with D possibly matching TRBD1 (6 bases). CDR1 MNHNS and CDR2 SASEGT come from the germline V gene. This CDR3 is 13 amino acids long. V lost 6 bases and J 1 base, leaving 9 bases between the germline ends. The CDR3 nucleotides read TGTGCCAGCAGGGGACACCTCCAAGAGACCCAGTACTTC. This codes for CASRGHLQETQYF.

The chain is built from TRBV9 and TRBJ2-3, with 7 positions matching TRBD2. This CDR3 has 15 amino acids. V gave up 1 base and J gave up 1 base; unmatched junction bases: 3. CDR1 and CDR2 (germline): SGDLS, YYNGEE. In nucleotides, the CDR3 is TGTGCCAGCAGCGTACGGGAGGCAGGCACAGATACGCAGTATTTT. It is translated as CASSVREAGTDTQYF.

V gene TRBV21-1 combines with J gene TRBJ2-7; the table's D call of TRBD2 was not tested on the DNA. TRBV21-1 is recorded as a pseudogene. The CDR3 loop spans 16 amino acids. The CDR3 sequence is CASSKAVTSGGGEQYF. The DNA of the CDR3 is TGTGCCAGCAGCAAAGCAGTCACTAGCGGAGGAGGGGAGCAGTACTTC.

The chain uses TRBV15 and TRBJ2-2; D not certain. Per germline, CDR1 LNHNV and CDR2 YYDKDF (reference sequence). Deletions cut 0 bases from V and 0 bases from J, with 11 bases between. CDR3 length equals 17 residues. Written as DNA, the CDR3 is TGTGCCACCAGCAGAGATCTCGGTCTAGCGAACACCGGGGAGCTGTTTTTT. Translated: CATSRDLGLANTGELFF. The full variable domain, its missing parts supplied by reference TRBV15 and TRBJ2-2, is DAMVIQNPRYQVTQFGKPVTLSCSQTLNHNVMYWYQQKSSQAPKLLFHYYDKDFNNEADTPDNFQSRRPNTSFCFLDIRSPGLGDTAMYLCATSRDLGLANTGELFFGEGSRLTVL.

The V call is TRBV27, the J call TRBJ2-7; 13 nucleotides line up with TRBD2. Trimming removed 6 bases from V and 5 bases from J; junction bases left unmatched: 7. The CDR3 is made up of 15 amino acids. The germline gives CDR1 MNHEY, CDR2 SMNVEV (reference sequence). For the CDR3, the DNA is TGTGCCAGCAGGCAAGGGACTAGCGGGATCGACGAGCAGTACTTC. Translating gives CASRQGTSGIDEQYF.

This clone was counted a single time. The chain has TRBV19 and TRBJ1-1; perhaps TRBD1 as D (5 bases). The CDR3 contains 14 residues. Germline CDR1 and CDR2: LNHDA and SQIVND (reference sequence). The V end was cut by 5 bases, the J end by 5 bases, with 15 bases between. The CDR3 here is CASSEGGAVTEAFF. Written as DNA, the CDR3 is TGTGCCAGTAGTGAGGGAGGGGCGGTAACTGAAGCTTTCTTT. The variable domain in full, completed from reference TRBV19 and TRBJ1-1, reads DGGITQSPKYLFRKEGQNVTLSCEQNLNHDAMYWYRQDPGQGLRLIYYSQIVNDFQKGDIAEGYSVSREKKESFPLTVTSAQKNPTAFYLCASSEGGAVTEAFFGQGTRLTVV.

This chain connects TRBV7-9 to TRBJ2-3; 13 nucleotides match TRBD2. Germline values: CDR1 SEHNR, CDR2 FQNEAQ (reference sequence). The CDR3 contains 17 residues. The V gene end was trimmed by 5 bases and the J gene end by 5 bases; junction bases not matched to a gene: 10. The CDR3 nucleotides are TGTGCCAGCAGCCCCAAGAGGCGACTAGCGGGAGGAGATACGCAGTATTTT. This gives the protein CASSPKRRLAGGDTQYF.